This T cell receptor (beta chain) was documented in a study of early T cells in non-severe SARS-CoV-2 infection. Background on the study: Chains from this unsorted whole-blood bulk RNA could not be paired.

Findings of the study overall: Database matching using VDJdb favored anti-spike CD8 responses, with private and CD4 specificities left missing.

The TCR library protocol attached unique molecular identifiers to the individual cDNA molecules. One entry per CDR3 protein, called by TCRdb with MiXCR from the 5' RACE reads. The repertoire holds tens of thousands of distinct CDR3 sequences, approximately 12% seen once, with approximately 4% in the top ten. V gave up 4 bases and J gave up 3 bases, with 10 bases separating them. The CDR3 is 14 residues long. Germline V gene lookup returns CDR1 KGHDR and CDR2 SFDVKD. In regard to this clonotype: The antigen is unknown.

The V call is TRBV24-1, the J call TRBJ2-3; D unresolved. The clonotype comes from an adult who was a healthcare worker with PCR-confirmed SARS-CoV-2 infection or an uninfected control (not recorded which). The sequencing used whole blood, collected at baseline. The CDR3 DNA sequence: TGTGCCACCAGTGAGGCAAGGGCGACAGATACGCAGTATTTT. Translated, it gives CATSEARATDTQYF.